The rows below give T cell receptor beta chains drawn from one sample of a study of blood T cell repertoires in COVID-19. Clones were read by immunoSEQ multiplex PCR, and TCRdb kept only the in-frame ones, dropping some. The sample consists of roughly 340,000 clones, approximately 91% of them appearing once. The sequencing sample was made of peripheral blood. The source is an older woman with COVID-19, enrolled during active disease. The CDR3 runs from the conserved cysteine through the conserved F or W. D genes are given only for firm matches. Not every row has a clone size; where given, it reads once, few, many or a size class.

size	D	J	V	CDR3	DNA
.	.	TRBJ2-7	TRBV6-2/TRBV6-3	CASSYPGQPLYEQYF	TGTGCCAGCAGTTACCCCGGACAGCCGCTTTACGAGCAGTACTTC
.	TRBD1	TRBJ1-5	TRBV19	CASVRDSTIQPQHF	TGTGCCAGTGTGAGGGACAGTACGATTCAGCCCCAGCATTTT
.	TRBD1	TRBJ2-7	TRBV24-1	CATSDPRQGGYEQYF	TGTGCCACCAGTGACCCGAGACAGGGTGGATACGAGCAGTACTTC
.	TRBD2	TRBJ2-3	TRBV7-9	CASSLTSGGPGTDTQYF	TGTGCCAGCAGCCTGACTAGCGGGGGGCCCGGCACAGATACGCAGTATTTT
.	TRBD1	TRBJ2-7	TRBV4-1	CASSQEFGTGGWDEQYF	TGCGCCAGCAGCCAAGAGTTTGGGACAGGGGGCTGGGACGAGCAGTACTTC
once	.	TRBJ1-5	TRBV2	CASSERGYSNQPQHF	TGTGCCAGCAGTGAAAGGGGATATAGCAATCAGCCCCAGCATTTT
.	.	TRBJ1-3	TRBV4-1	CASSQEAGPGRNTIYF	TGCGCCAGCAGCCAAGAGGCGGGACCAGGGAGAAACACCATATATTTT
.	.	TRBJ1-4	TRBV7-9	CASSSPLGDEKLFF	TGTGCCAGCAGCTCCCCCCTAGGTGATGAAAAACTGTTTTTT
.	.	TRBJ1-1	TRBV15	CATSSDLSGAPFF	TGTGCCACCAGCAGTGATCTATCGGGAGCCCCTTTCTTT
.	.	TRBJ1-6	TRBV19	CASSVGGYNSPLHF	TGTGCCAGTAGTGTCGGGGGGTATAATTCACCCCTCCACTTT
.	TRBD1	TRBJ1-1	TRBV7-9	CASTRLQGTTEAFF	TGTGCCAGCACCCGACTACAGGGGACAACTGAAGCTTTCTTT
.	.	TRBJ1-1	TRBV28	CASSLVEGNTEAFF	TGTGCCAGCAGCTTGGTTGAGGGGAACACTGAAGCTTTCTTT
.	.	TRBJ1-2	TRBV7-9	CASSPAWTDNYGYTF	TGTGCCAGCAGCCCTGCTTGGACAGACAACTATGGCTACACCTTC
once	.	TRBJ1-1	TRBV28	CASSFGSGFTEAFF	TGTGCCAGCAGTTTCGGTTCAGGGTTTACTGAAGCTTTCTTT
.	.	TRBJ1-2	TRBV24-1	CATSDLAGYGYTF	TGTGCCACCAGTGATTTGGCCGGGTATGGCTACACCTTC
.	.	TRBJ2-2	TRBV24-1	CATSDAAGTITGELFF	TGTGCCACCAGTGATGCCGCCGGGACAATCACCGGGGAGCTGTTTTTT
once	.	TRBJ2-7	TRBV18	CASSPQGAGGPQEQYF	TGTGCCAGCTCACCGCAGGGGGCGGGGGGGCCGCAGGAGCAGTACTTC
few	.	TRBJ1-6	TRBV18	CASSPMTGVNSPLHF	TGTGCCAGCTCACCAATGACGGGGGTCAATTCACCCCTCCACTTT
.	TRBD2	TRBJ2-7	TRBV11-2	CASSFESGGQYEQYF	TGTGCCAGCAGCTTCGAATCGGGGGGTCAGTACGAGCAGTACTTC
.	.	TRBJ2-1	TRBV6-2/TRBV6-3	CASSYRAGARENEQFF	TGTGCCAGCAGTTATAGGGCGGGGGCTAGGGAGAATGAGCAGTTCTTC
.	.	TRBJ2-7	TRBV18	CASSPLLGDEQYF	TGTGCCAGCTCCCCGCTGCTAGGCGACGAGCAGTACTTC
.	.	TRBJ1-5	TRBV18	CASCDSSNQPQHF	TGTGCCAGCTGCGACAGTAGCAATCAGCCCCAGCATTTT
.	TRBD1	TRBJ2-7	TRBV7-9	CASSAYDRGRPYEQYF	TGTGCCAGCAGCGCATACGACAGGGGCCGCCCCTACGAGCAGTACTTC
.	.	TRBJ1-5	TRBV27	CASTPTGKGVQPQHF	TGTGCCAGCACACCTACAGGGAAGGGGGTTCAGCCCCAGCATTTT
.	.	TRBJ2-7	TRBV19	CASSPGQTFSYEQYF	TGTGCCAGTAGTCCCGGACAGACATTTTCCTACGAGCAGTACTTC
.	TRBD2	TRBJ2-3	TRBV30	CAWSASGGTDTQYF	TGTGCCTGGAGTGCTAGCGGGGGGACAGATACGCAGTATTTT
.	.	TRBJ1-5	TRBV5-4	CASSDSGGSNQPQHF	TGTGCCAGCAGCGACTCCGGGGGTAGCAATCAGCCCCAGCATTTT